The rows below give T cell receptor beta chains drawn from one sample of a study of cytotoxic CD8 clonotypes in ibrutinib-treated CLL. Profiled with immunoSEQ multiplex PCR; TCRdb holds only in-frame clones, not every one. Here the sample spans fewer than 400,000 clones, roughly 70% being singletons. The specimen was PBMCs, collected after 36 months of ibrutinib treatment. Receptors originate from a human donor with chronic lymphocytic leukemia. Both conserved end residues are part of each CDR3. The D gene is left open where the match is weak. Some rows have no size entry. The others give once, few or many, or a class for an expanded clone.

j_call | clone_size | d_call | v_call | cdr3_length | cdr3_aa | cdr3_nt
TRBJ2-7 | few | NA | TRBV7-7 | 13 | CASSSLDSYEQYF | TGTGCCAGCAGCTCGCTGGATTCCTACGAGCAGTACTTC
TRBJ1-2 | few | NA | TRBV20-1 | 10 | CSAKLYGYTF | TGCAGTGCTAAACTCTATGGCTACACCTTC
TRBJ2-7 | NA | NA | TRBV5-1 | 13 | CASSLGTAVGQYF | TGCGCCAGCAGCTTGGGGACGGCAGTGGGGCAGTACTTC
TRBJ1-4 | once | NA | TRBV6-6 | 15 | CASSYPGQTNEKLFF | TGTGCCAGCAGTTACCCCGGGCAGACAAATGAAAAACTGTTTTTT
TRBJ1-1 | NA | TRBD1 | TRBV29-1 | 12 | CSVEEQGARAFF | TGCAGCGTTGAAGAACAGGGGGCTCGAGCTTTCTTT
TRBJ1-1 | NA | TRBD1 | TRBV4-1 | 17 | CASSQEGQGAPGTEAFF | TGCGCCAGCAGCCAAGAGGGACAGGGGGCTCCAGGGACTGAAGCTTTCTTT
TRBJ2-5 | once | TRBD1 | TRBV5-6 | 16 | CASSLPGQGLGETQYF | TGTGCCAGCAGCTTGCCGGGACAGGGGTTGGGAGAGACCCAGTACTTC
TRBJ2-1 | few | TRBD1 | TRBV18 | 14 | CASSPPTGGYEQFF | TGTGCCAGCTCACCACCGACAGGGGGCTATGAGCAGTTCTTC
TRBJ1-1 | NA | TRBD1 | TRBV14 | 15 | CASSPRQGQNTEAFF | TGTGCCAGCAGCCCCCGACAGGGGCAGAACACTGAAGCTTTCTTT
TRBJ2-1 | NA | TRBD2 | TRBV7-9 | 17 | CASSFITGTSGSNEQFF | TGTGCCAGCAGCTTTATAACCGGGACTAGCGGGAGCAATGAGCAGTTCTTC
TRBJ2-5 | NA | TRBD2 | TRBV11-2 | 15 | CASSLDLAGRETQYF | TGTGCCAGCAGCTTGGATCTAGCGGGGCGAGAGACCCAGTACTTC
TRBJ2-1 | NA | NA | TRBV1 | 15 | CTSSQREETRNEQFF | TGCACCAGCAGCCAAAGGGAAGAGACGCGGAATGAGCAGTTCTTC
TRBJ2-3 | NA | TRBD2 | TRBV15 | 16 | CATSRTLSGSRDTQYF | TGTGCCACCAGCAGAACCCTTAGCGGGAGCAGGGATACGCAGTATTTT
TRBJ2-7 | NA | NA | TRBV9 | 14 | CASSARTLSYEQYF | TGTGCCAGCAGCGCCAGGACTCTCTCCTACGAGCAGTACTTC
TRBJ2-7 | few | NA | TRBV2 | 14 | CASSEAQSGDEQYF | TGTGCCAGCAGTGAAGCGCAGTCTGGGGACGAGCAGTACTTC
TRBJ2-2 | NA | TRBD1 | TRBV29-1 | 13 | CSVVTGGTGELFF | TGCAGCGTTGTAACAGGGGGCACCGGGGAGCTGTTTTTT
TRBJ1-5 | NA | NA | TRBV5-5 | 14 | CASSLRRMNQPQHF | TGTGCCAGCAGCTTACGCCGGATGAATCAGCCCCAGCATTTT
TRBJ1-2 | few | TRBD1 | TRBV28 | 13 | CASRQGKGYGYTF | TGTGCCAGTCGACAGGGGAAGGGCTATGGCTACACCTTC
TRBJ2-1 | once | TRBD1 | TRBV14 | 15 | CASSRTGEKYNEQFF | TGTGCCAGCAGCCGAACAGGGGAAAAATACAATGAGCAGTTCTTC
TRBJ1-5 | NA | NA | TRBV7-2 | 15 | CASSLVVFFNQPQHF | TGTGCCAGCAGCTTAGTTGTGTTCTTCAATCAGCCCCAGCATTTT
TRBJ1-5 | NA | TRBD1 | TRBV5-6 | 15 | CASSPWTGRNQPQHF | TGTGCCAGCAGCCCGTGGACAGGCCGAAATCAGCCCCAGCATTTT
TRBJ1-2 | NA | NA | TRBV4-1 | 14 | CASSGPTPNYGYTF | TGCGCCAGCAGCGGGCCGACTCCTAACTATGGCTACACCTTC
TRBJ2-3 | NA | TRBD1 | TRBV12-5 | 16 | CASGSGTAFLSDTQYF | TGTGCTAGTGGCAGTGGGACAGCCTTTTTGTCAGATACGCAGTATTTT
TRBJ2-2 | NA | NA | TRBV11-2 | 15 | CASSLRLSPTGELFF | TGTGCCAGCAGCTTAAGGCTGTCTCCCACCGGGGAGCTGTTTTTT
TRBJ1-2 | NA | NA | TRBV18 | 16 | CASSQEIEQGIYGYTF | TGTGCCAGCTCCCAAGAGATAGAACAGGGCATTTATGGCTACACCTTC
TRBJ2-7 | NA | NA | TRBV6-5 | 14 | CASSPNPLPYEQYF | TGTGCCAGCAGCCCTAACCCCCTGCCCTACGAGCAGTACTTC
TRBJ2-3 | NA | TRBD2 | TRBV5-4 | 16 | CASSRPSGGLTDTQYF | TGTGCCAGCAGCAGACCTAGCGGGGGACTCACAGATACGCAGTATTTT
TRBJ2-5 | NA | NA | TRBV4-3 | 14 | CASSQVGGQETQYF | TGCGCCAGCAGCCAAGTTGGTGGACAAGAGACCCAGTACTTC
TRBJ2-1 | NA | NA | TRBV11-2 | 12 | CASSLHRNEQFF | TGTGCCAGCAGCTTACATCGCAATGAGCAGTTCTTC
TRBJ2-1 | NA | TRBD1 | TRBV7-3 | 14 | CASSFGAGGGEQFF | TGTGCCAGCAGCTTTGGGGCAGGGGGCGGTGAGCAGTTCTTC
TRBJ1-1 | NA | TRBD1 | TRBV29-1 | 14 | CSVPTGPSLAEAFF | TGCAGCGTGCCGACAGGGCCGTCTTTAGCTGAAGCTTTCTTT
TRBJ2-7 | NA | TRBD2 | TRBV6-5 | 14 | CASRPRDYTYEQYF | TGTGCCAGCAGACCCAGGGACTATACCTACGAGCAGTACTTC
TRBJ2-5 | NA | TRBD2 | TRBV12-5 | 15 | CASGLVLAGDETQYF | TGTGCTAGTGGTTTGGTACTAGCGGGGGATGAGACCCAGTACTTC
TRBJ1-2 | NA | TRBD1 | TRBV4-1 | 13 | CASSQPTGGGYTF | TGCGCCAGCAGCCAACCGACAGGGGGAGGCTACACCTTC
TRBJ2-3 | NA | NA | TRBV19 | 13 | CASSIPNTDTQYF | TGTGCCAGTAGTATACCGAATACAGATACGCAGTATTTT
TRBJ2-7 | NA | NA | TRBV5-1 | 15 | CASSLTGTHSYEQYF | TGCGCCAGCAGCTTGACCGGGACTCACTCCTACGAGCAGTACTTC
TRBJ2-2 | NA | NA | TRBV21-1 | 15 | CASSFAGKNTGELFF | TGTGCCAGCAGCTTTGCCGGAAAGAACACCGGGGAGCTGTTTTTT
TRBJ2-1 | NA | NA | TRBV19 | 16 | CASSTRRGSSYNEQFF | TGTGCCAGTAGTACACGACGGGGGAGCTCCTACAATGAGCAGTTCTTC